The clone carrying this T cell receptor (beta chain) has a handful of counts. Trimming took off 1 base at V and 13 bases at J, with 16 bases between the two ends. The CDR3 runs 14 residues. Per the germline V gene, CDR1 is KGHSH and CDR2 is LQKENI. Researchers barred patients who had uncontrolled infection, other autoimmune disease, pregnancy or lactation. The PBMCs studied were ones that came from 8.5 to 10 ml fresh peripheral blood. The data were obtained in a study of T cells in Graves' hyperthyroidism and ophthalmopathy. About the study: Prior to any treatment, at the point of initial diagnosis, peripheral blood was collected.

Using RNA transcripts as the source, TCR beta CDR3 regions were amplified. A set of HTBI primers served as the primers for a first-round RT-PCR of the TCR CDR3. TCRdb re-derived calls from the multiplex PCR reads in MiXCR, one entry per CDR3 protein. This table has fewer than 750,000 distinct CDR3 sequences, roughly 14% appearing once. Material: blood. The rearrangement uses TRBV18 and TRBJ1-4; the D gene is possibly TRBD1 (6 bases). This clonotype was sampled from a woman between 50 and 59 years old with Graves' ophthalmopathy. This CDR3 is CASSPQRQAVGLFF. The CDR3, as DNA: TGTGCCAGCTCACCACAGAGACAGGCTGTTGGACTGTTTTTT.